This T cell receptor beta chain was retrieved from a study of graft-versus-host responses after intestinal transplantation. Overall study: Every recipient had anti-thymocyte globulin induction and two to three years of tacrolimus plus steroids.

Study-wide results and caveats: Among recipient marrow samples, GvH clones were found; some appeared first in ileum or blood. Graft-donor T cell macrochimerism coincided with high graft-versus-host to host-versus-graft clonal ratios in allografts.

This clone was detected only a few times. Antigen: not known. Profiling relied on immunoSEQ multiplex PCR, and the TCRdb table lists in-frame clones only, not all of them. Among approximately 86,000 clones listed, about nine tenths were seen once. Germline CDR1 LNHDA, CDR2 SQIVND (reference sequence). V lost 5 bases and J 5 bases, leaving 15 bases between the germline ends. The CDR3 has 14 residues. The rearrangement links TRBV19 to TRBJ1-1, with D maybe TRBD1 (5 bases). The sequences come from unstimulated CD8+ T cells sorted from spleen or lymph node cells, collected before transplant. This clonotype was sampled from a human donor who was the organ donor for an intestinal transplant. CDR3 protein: CASSPTGGVTEAFF. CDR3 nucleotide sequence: TGTGCCAGTAGTCCCACAGGTGGGGTTACTGAAGCTTTCTTT.